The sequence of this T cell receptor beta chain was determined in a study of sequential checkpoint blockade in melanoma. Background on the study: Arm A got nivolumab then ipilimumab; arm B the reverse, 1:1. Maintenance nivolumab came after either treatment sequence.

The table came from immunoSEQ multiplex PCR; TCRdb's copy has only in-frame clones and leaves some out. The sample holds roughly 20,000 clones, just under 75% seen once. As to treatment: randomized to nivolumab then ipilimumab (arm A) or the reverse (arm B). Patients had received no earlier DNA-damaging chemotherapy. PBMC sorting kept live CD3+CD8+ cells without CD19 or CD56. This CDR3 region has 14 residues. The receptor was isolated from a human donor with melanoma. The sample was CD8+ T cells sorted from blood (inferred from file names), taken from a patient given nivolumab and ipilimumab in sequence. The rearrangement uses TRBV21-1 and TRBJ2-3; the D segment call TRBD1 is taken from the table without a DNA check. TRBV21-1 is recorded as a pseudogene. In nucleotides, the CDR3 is TGTGCCACGTACAGGGCCTCTAGCACAGATACGCAGTATTTT. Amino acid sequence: CATYRASSTDTQYF.